The 11 T cell receptor beta chains below all came from one sample that was sequenced in a study of blood T cell repertoires in COVID-19. Profiling relied on immunoSEQ multiplex PCR, and the TCRdb table lists in-frame clones only, not all of them. The sample consists of roughly 250,000 clones, 84% of them appearing once. Sequencing used peripheral blood. The receptors stem from a middle-aged woman who had recovered from COVID-19.

The CDR3: CASIPDWAFDSNQPQHF. The DNA of the CDR3 is TGTGCCAGCATCCCGGATTGGGCCTTCGATAGCAATCAGCCCCAGCATTTT. This chain connects TRBV5-6 to TRBJ1-5; no clear D gene. The CDR3 is 17 residues long. The ends were cut back, 6 bases at V and 0 bases at J, with 19 bases in the middle. CDR1 SGHDT and CDR2 YYEEEE come from the germline V gene.

CDR3 region: CASKREQGYGYTF. In nucleotides, the CDR3 is TGTGCCAGCAAGCGTGAACAGGGATATGGCTACACCTTC. J is TRBJ1-2 and V is TRBV25-1; TRBD1 might be the D (6 bases). The CDR3 runs 13 residues. Germline CDR1 reads MGHDK; CDR2 reads SYGVNS. V gave up 7 bases and J gave up 5 bases, with 14 bases separating them.

This rearrangement joins TRBV28 to TRBJ2-7; 8 bases align to TRBD1. The V and J ends lost 7 bases and 4 bases, in that order; junction bases with no gene match: 9. The CDR3 sequence is 14 residues long. Germline CDR1 and CDR2: MDHEN and SYDVKM. The CDR3 nucleotides are TGTGCCAGCACGACTGGACAGGGTGGGTACGAGCAGTACTTC. Translated: CASTTGQGGYEQYF.

The V call is TRBV24-1, the J call TRBJ2-6, with 8 bases that match TRBD1. This CDR3 comprises 19 residues. Unmatched junction bases numbered 10, after V lost 3 bases and J lost 1 base. The germline V gene has CDR1 KGHDR and CDR2 SFDVKD. The CDR3 region is CATSDRRDRFRSGANVLTF. The CDR3 DNA reads as TGTGCCACCAGTGATCGAAGGGACAGGTTCAGGTCTGGGGCCAACGTCCTGACTTTC.

V is TRBV11-3 and J is TRBJ1-6, with D possibly being TRBD1 (6 bases). With 7 bases removed from V and 8 bases from J, the gap between germline ends came to 12 bases. The germline V gene has CDR1 SGHNT and CDR2 YENEEA. The CDR3 length is 13 residues. The CDR3 reads CASTQGQDSPLHF. CDR3 sequence (DNA): TGTGCCAGCACCCAGGGGCAGGATTCACCCCTCCACTTT.

This rearrangement joins TRBV3-1 (or the pseudogene TRBV3-2) to TRBJ1-4; TRBD1 is a possible D gene (5 bases). The germline V gene encodes CDR1 LGHDT and CDR2 YNNKEL (reference sequence). V lost 1 base and J lost 8, with 11 bases in between. This CDR3 region has 14 residues. The CDR3 bases are TGTGCCAGCAGCCAAGTTGGGGGAGGGGAAAAACTGTTTTTT. It is translated as CASSQVGGGEKLFF.

The chain uses TRBV7-3 and TRBJ2-1; the match to TRBD1 covers 9 bases. The V segment lost 5 bases and the J segment 4 bases; nucleotides outside the gene matches: 6. The CDR3 runs 15 residues. The germline gives CDR1 SGHTA, CDR2 FQGTGA. This CDR3 reads CASSRAGTGYNEQFF. The CDR3 DNA reads as TGTGCCAGCAGCCGCGCCGGGACAGGGTACAATGAGCAGTTCTTC.

This clone was counted once. This sequence joins TRBV24-1 and TRBJ2-7, with D uncertain. V dropped 6 bases and J dropped 5 bases, with 16 bases sitting between them. Germline V gene lookup returns CDR1 KGHDR and CDR2 SFDVKD. CDR3 length equals 14 residues. The CDR3 nucleotides read TGTGCCACCAGTTCAAGGTCGGGTATCCACGAGCAGTACTTC. Translation: CATSSRSGIHEQYF.

The rearrangement links TRBV30 to TRBJ2-2; the D is unclear. The germline CDR1 and CDR2 sequences are GTSNPN and SVGIG (reference sequence). There are 16 residues in the CDR3. Trimming removed 0 bases at V and 1 base at J, with 12 bases between. The CDR3 bases are TGTGCCTGGAGTGTAGATAGTCCGCTGAACACCGGGGAGCTGTTTTTT. It yields the protein CAWSVDSPLNTGELFF.

J is TRBJ2-6 and V is TRBV5-1; no reliable D call. The germline V gene has CDR1 SGHRS and CDR2 YFSETQ. The germline V and J ends were trimmed by 1 base and 0 bases, with 11 bases remaining between them. This CDR3 comprises 17 residues. The CDR3 DNA reads as TGCGCCAGCAGCTTGCCGTCCGTCCGCTCTGGGGCCAACGTCCTGACTTTC. This translates into CASSLPSVRSGANVLTF.

The chain has TRBV27 and TRBJ2-4; TRBD1 is a possible D gene (6 bases). CDR1 MNHEY and CDR2 SMNVEV come from the germline V gene (reference sequence). CDR3 size: 15 residues. V lost 5 bases and J 0 bases, leaving 11 bases between the germline ends. CDR3 nucleotides: TGTGCCAGCAGTATGGGACATCGAGCCAAAAACATTCAGTACTTC. It specifies CASSMGHRAKNIQYF.